These 19 T cell receptor beta chains were all obtained from the same sample, sequenced in a study of T cell responses to AZD1222 COVID-19 vaccine. Produced via immunoSEQ multiplex PCR; TCRdb's table is partial and in-frame only. The table includes 130,000 to 150,000 clones, under 95% detected once. This sample comprised peripheral blood, obtained on day 0 of AZD1222 vaccination. These receptors were obtained from an adult in good health.

This chain uses TRBV5-1 with TRBJ2-3, with TRBD2 identical over 7 bases. The CDR3 has 15 residues. V shed 2 bases and J 3 bases; nucleotides not matched to a gene: 6. The germline V gene encodes CDR1 SGHRS and CDR2 YFSETQ. CDR3 in DNA: TGCGCCAGCAGCTTAGGTTCGGGGGGTACAGATACGCAGTATTTT. This gives the protein CASSLGSGGTDTQYF.

This clone was counted a few times. This chain connects TRBV6-5 to TRBJ1-3; D ambiguous. V was trimmed by 7 bases and J by 4 bases, leaving 8 bases between them. CDR1 and CDR2 (germline): MNHEY, SVGAGI. The CDR3 loop spans 12 amino acids. The CDR3 region is CASTSLGNTIYF. In DNA, the CDR3 is TGTGCCAGCACCAGCCTGGGAAACACCATATATTTT.

The chain has TRBV28 and TRBJ2-1; 7 nucleotides agree with TRBD1. With 5 bases clipped from V and 4 bases from J, the junction kept 11 bases outside the gene matches. There are 16 residues in the CDR3. Looked up from germline, CDR1 is MDHEN and CDR2 is SYDVKM. CDR3 sequence (DNA): TGTGCCAGCAGTCCCTTGACGGCAGGGGGTTACAATGAGCAGTTCTTC. Translation: CASSPLTAGGYNEQFF.

The V call is TRBV6-5, the J call TRBJ1-1; D uncertain. V dropped 8 bases and J dropped 0 bases, with 4 bases sitting between them. The CDR3 runs to 11 residues. Germline CDR1 reads MNHEY; CDR2 reads SVGAGI. The CDR3 loop is CASWVNTEAFF. The CDR3 DNA reads as TGTGCCAGCTGGGTGAACACTGAAGCTTTCTTT.

This sequence joins TRBV6-1 and TRBJ2-7; TRBD1 matches at 7 bases. CDR1 MNHNS and CDR2 SASEGT come from the germline V gene. The CDR3 extends over 17 amino acids. The V segment lost 1 base and the J segment 2 bases; nucleotides outside the gene matches: 11. This chain's CDR3 is CASSEGATGTAPYEQYF. DNA of the CDR3: TGTGCCAGCAGTGAAGGGGCTACCGGGACAGCACCCTACGAGCAGTACTTC.

The chain employs TRBV5-5 and TRBJ1-5, with a possible D match to TRBD1 (5 bases). Trimming left V 4 bases short and J 5 bases short, with 16 bases between. The CDR3 is 15 residues long. Germline values: CDR1 SGHKS, CDR2 YYEKEE (reference sequence). Here the CDR3 reads CASSAELREHQPQHF. CDR3 nucleotide sequence: TGTGCCAGCAGCGCGGAACTCAGGGAGCATCAGCCCCAGCATTTT.

V usage is TRBV5-6 and J usage is TRBJ2-1; 15 bases align to TRBD2. Germline V gene sequence: CDR1 SGHDT, CDR2 YYEEEE. The trim removed 2 bases at V and 7 bases at J, leaving 4 bases unmatched. The CDR3 is 16 amino acids. The DNA of the CDR3 is TGTGCCAGCAGCTTTGGACTAGCGGGGGGGCCGAATGAGCAGTTCTTC. Protein product: CASSFGLAGGPNEQFF. Using reference TRBV5-6 and TRBJ2-1 for the parts outside the CDR3, the full variable domain is DAGVTQSPTHLIKTRGQQVTLRCSPKSGHDTVSWYQQALGQGPQFIFQYYEEEERQRGNFPDRFSGHQFPNYSSELNVNALLLGDSALYLCASSFGLAGGPNEQFFGPGTRLTVL.

In the case of this clone: Different DNA sequences within this sample yield the same CDR3. V gene TRBV4-3 combines with J gene TRBJ2-1, with no clear D. Between the trimmed V and J ends, which lost 4 bases and 6 bases, there was a span of 16 bases. The CDR3 consists of 15 residues. CDR1 and CDR2 (germline): LGHNA, YSLEER. CDR3 loop: CASSPEGSGANEQFF. CDR3 DNA sequence: TGCGCCAGCAGCCCTGAAGGCTCAGGCGCCAATGAGCAGTTCTTC.

The chain is built from TRBV19 and TRBJ1-6; 9 nucleotides agree with TRBD1. The V gene's germline CDR1 is LNHDA and CDR2 SQIVND (reference sequence). V lost 5 bases to trimming and J lost 6 bases; unmatched junction nucleotides: 17. The CDR3 is made up of 19 amino acids. This CDR3 reads CASSRDPGQGFWSNSPLHF. The DNA of the CDR3 is TGTGCCAGTAGTCGTGACCCGGGACAGGGTTTTTGGAGTAATTCACCCCTCCACTTT.

As DNA, the CDR3 is TGTGCCAGCAGCTTAACCCTCTCCGGGGAGCTGTTTTTT. Its protein is CASSLTLSGELFF. The V gene is TRBV7-9, the J gene TRBJ2-2, with D unclear. V was cut by 2 bases and J by 6 bases, with 7 bases left in between. Looked up from germline, CDR1 is SEHNR and CDR2 is FQNEAQ (reference sequence). There are 13 residues in the CDR3.

This clone has a handful of counts. The rearrangement joins TRBV7-2 to TRBJ2-7, with 10 bases aligning to TRBD2. CDR1 is SGHTA, CDR2 FQGNSA, per germline. V was pared by 4 bases and J by 12 bases, with 9 bases of the junction left unmatched. The CDR3 covers 13 residues. CDR3 residues: CASSWPPSGSTYF. Here the CDR3 DNA reads TGTGCCAGCAGCTGGCCGCCTAGCGGGAGCACGTACTTC. The whole variable domain, remainder taken from reference TRBV7-2 and TRBJ2-7, is GAGVSQSPSNKVTEKGKDVELRCDPISGHTALYWYRQSLGQGLEFLIYFQGNSAPDKSGLPSDRFSAERTGGSVSTLTIQRTQQEDSAVYLCASSWPPSGSTYFGPGTRLTVT.

This clone was counted only a few times. This chain joins TRBV6-1 and TRBJ2-1, with 11 bases fitting TRBD2. This CDR3 comprises 16 residues. Trimming removed 4 bases from V and 7 bases from J; junction bases left unmatched: 9. Germline-derived CDR1 and CDR2 are MNHNS and SASEGT. The CDR3 DNA is TGTGCCAGCAGTGTGATAGCGGGGGGGCCTGGAAATGAGCAGTTCTTC. Translation gives CASSVIAGGPGNEQFF.

This chain links TRBV20-1 with TRBJ1-2, with D uncertain. V gave up 3 bases and J gave up 3 bases, with 8 bases separating them. The CDR3 extends over 12 amino acids. Germline V lookup: CDR1 DFQATT, CDR2 SNEGSKA (reference sequence). The CDR3 nucleotides are TGCAGTGCTAGTTGGCAGTACTATGGCTACACCTTC. Protein: CSASWQYYGYTF.

The J gene is TRBJ1-1, the V gene TRBV7-8; tentative D call: TRBD1 (5 bases). Germline V lookup: CDR1 SGHVS, CDR2 FQNEAQ. V was pared by 5 bases and J by 11 bases, with 15 bases between. The CDR3 covers 12 residues. The chain's CDR3 is CASSPSGTRAFF. The CDR3 coding sequence is TGTGCCAGCAGCCCCTCCGGGACGAGGGCTTTCTTT.

The rearrangement links TRBV11-3 to TRBJ1-1, with D possibly being TRBD1 (5 bases). V lost 3 bases and J 4 bases, leaving 9 bases between the germline ends. Germline values: CDR1 SGHNT, CDR2 YENEEA. The CDR3 sequence is 13 residues long. The CDR3 loop is CASSFWGGTEAFF. DNA for the CDR3: TGTGCCAGCAGCTTTTGGGGCGGCACTGAAGCTTTCTTT. The entire variable domain, with the rest obtained from reference TRBV11-3 and TRBJ1-1, is as follows: EAGVVQSPRYKIIEKKQPVAFWCNPISGHNTLYWYLQNLGQGPELLIRYENEEAVDDSQLPKDRFSAERLKGVDSTLKIQPAELGDSAVYLCASSFWGGTEAFFGQGTRLTVV.

The CDR3 sequence is CARRRQGLPNQPQHF. The CDR3 DNA reads TGTGCCAGAAGGAGACAGGGCCTACCTAATCAGCCCCAGCATTTT. The genes are TRBV5-3 and TRBJ1-5; the match to TRBD1 covers 7 bases. TRBV5-3 counts as an open reading frame of uncertain function. This CDR3 contains 15 residues. Trimming cost V 5 bases and J 4 bases; bases outside gene matches: 9.

The chain recombines TRBV28 with TRBJ1-4, with TRBD1 as a possible D gene (6 bases). CDR1 MDHEN and CDR2 SYDVKM come from the germline V gene. Trimming pared 3 bases from V and 7 bases from J, leaving 15 bases between. This CDR3 has 15 amino acids. The DNA for the CDR3 is TGTGCCAGCAGTTTGGGGGGGGCTGGGGGTGAAAAACTGTTTTTT. Encoded protein: CASSLGGAGGEKLFF.

The gene calls are TRBV6-5 and TRBJ2-2, with TRBD1 matching 9 bases. The CDR3 totals 15 residues. The germline CDR1 and CDR2 sequences are MNHEY and SVGAGI. After removal of 7 bases from V and 0 bases from J, the junction contained 3 bases not matched to a gene. In nucleotides, the CDR3 is TGTGCCAGCACCCGGACAGGGGCGAACACCGGGGAGCTGTTTTTT. Residues: CASTRTGANTGELFF.

The chain joins TRBV15 to TRBJ2-1, with 9 bases lining up with TRBD1. The CDR3 contains 16 residues. Germline V gene data show CDR1 as LNHNV and CDR2 as YYDKDF (reference sequence). After removal of 5 bases from V and 7 bases from J, the junction contained 12 bases not matched to a gene. CDR3 amino acids: CATSEHTGGLRNEQFF. As DNA, the CDR3 is TGTGCCACCAGCGAACACACAGGGGGCCTGAGGAATGAGCAGTTCTTC.